This entry lists 3 T cell receptor beta chains sequenced from one sample in a study of T-cell reconstitution after alpha-beta-depleted transplantation in children. Construction of the TCRbeta library involved unique molecular identifiers. TCRdb used MiXCR to reprocess the PCR reads, holding one entry per CDR3 protein. The repertoire holds under 250,000 distinct CDR3 sequences, with more than 20% as singletons. The source material was PBMCs, mostly from graft donor cells, sampled 360 days after TCRalphabeta/CD19-depleted stem cell transplant. The source of these receptors is a female patient aged 2-10 years who had a stem cell transplant for congenital amegakaryocytic thrombocytopenia, so the T cells may come from the graft donor.

The rearrangement links TRBV27 to TRBJ2-1; D possibly corresponds to TRBD1 (6 bases). CDR1 and CDR2 (germline): MNHEY, SMNVEV (reference sequence). Trimming removed 6 bases at V and 1 base at J, with 16 bases between. The CDR3 has 16 residues. The CDR3 DNA sequence: TGTGCCAGCAGCCCATGGGGGACAAGATCCTACAATGAGCAGTTCTTC. It yields the protein CASSPWGTRSYNEQFF.

The CDR3 DNA is TGCAGTCCAGTGACAGCCCAAGAGACCCAGTACTTC. This encodes CSPVTAQETQYF. The gene calls are TRBV20-1 and TRBJ2-5; D is possibly TRBD1 (5 bases). V lost 8 bases, J lost 1 base, and 11 bases lay in between. Germline V CDR1 and CDR2: DFQATT, SNEGSKA (reference sequence). The CDR3 consists of 12 residues.

The J gene is TRBJ1-2, the V gene TRBV9; no clear D. This CDR3 comprises 16 residues. Trimming cost V 0 bases and J 4 bases, with 16 bases left between them. Germline V gene lookup returns CDR1 SGDLS and CDR2 YYNGEE. The CDR3: CASSVVPRLGPYGYTF. In nucleotides, the CDR3 is TGTGCCAGCAGCGTAGTCCCACGACTCGGCCCCTATGGCTACACCTTC.